This TCR beta chain was captured in a study of PD-L1 blockade in urothelial cancer (dated by TCRdb to about 2017). About the investigation overall: All patients started therapy around 2014 and received atezolizumab 1,200 mg intravenously every 3 weeks. Blood samples yielded a median of 141,255 T cells and approximately 83,000 unique TCRs, with median clonality approximately 0.08. The study was an exploratory multi-omic analysis of somatic, immune and clinical correlates of response to PD-L1 blockade with atezolizumab in urothelial cancer. In the same patients who had TCR sequencing, pretreatment tumors also underwent whole exome sequencing and RNA sequencing. Under 30 patients had pretreatment blood TCR-seq, around 24 had at least one posttreatment blood collection, and around 24 had tumor TCR-seq. Pretreatment tumor samples, along with matched peripheral blood collected serially before and after atezolizumab treatment, underwent TCR sequencing. Blood samples were analyzed at 3 weeks after treatment start (second dose) and at 6 weeks after treatment start. Patients had an ECOG performance status of 0 or 1 and had received between 0 and 3 prior chemotherapy regimens. Durable clinical benefit was defined as progression-free survival longer than 6 months, and TCR features were also tested against progression-free and overall survival. Durable clinical benefit was achieved by nine patients but not by the remaining 20. About 90% of the 29 patients were males with bladder-origin urothelial cancer, and about two thirds of the roughly 30 reported a prior smoking history. General conclusions and limits of the study: A pretreatment peripheral blood TCR clonality below the median was linked to improved progression-free and overall survival. Greater expansion of tumor-associated TCR clones in peripheral blood 3 weeks after the start of treatment was observed in patients with durable benefit (n of about 22, p = 0.022). Because of the small sample size (n ≈ 29) and the many exploratory analyses performed, the results are intended to be regarded as hypothesis-generating.

On this clone: This clone's antigen is unknown. No much larger clone exists at a distance of one base, and base qualities are not known.

Synthetic TCR analog templates were spiked into each PCR to estimate absolute template abundance from read counts. The immunoSEQ assay used bias-controlled V and J gene primers to amplify TCRbeta CDR3 regions from genomic DNA. Rearranged TCRbeta segments were sequenced at approximately 20X coverage. Processing in the source paper ran as follows. Sequencing errors were corrected by clustering, and CDR3s were annotated against IMGT so that V, D and J genes could be assigned. Downstream analyses used only productive TCRbeta rearrangements and left out out-of-frame or stop-codon sequences. Clonality was computed as one minus Shannon entropy normalized by the log of the number of unique productive sequences. Clones differing between time points or between blood and tumor were identified using Fisher's exact test with Benjamini-Hochberg correction, with an adjusted p below 0.01 applied as the threshold. Here the immuneACCESS table is served through TCRdb, limited to in-frame sequences with V and J called. Missing clones are a known gap in these copies; in checked studies unresolved V genes cover under half, and the rest lacks a known reason. V, J and clone size derive from that table, while D and trimming were established from the DNA sequence. A total of tens of thousands of clones appear in this sample, about 83% of them only once. The ten largest clones take up roughly 2% of the sample.

This specimen's time point label, interpreted: pretreatment peripheral blood. The cohort included about 30 patients with locally advanced or metastatic urothelial carcinoma who were treated at Memorial Sloan Kettering on a trial protocol. Peripheral blood mononuclear cells were collected pretreatment and during treatment, at between 1 and 8 total time points per patient. The Qiagen DNeasy Blood extraction kit was used to purify genomic DNA from total PBMCs and from tumor samples. PBMCs were collected pretreatment and during treatment and were isolated and stored as previously described. The receptor's source is a man aged 55 to 70 with urothelial cancer. The sample here was PBMCs, taken around atezolizumab (anti-PD-L1) treatment.

The DNA is as follows: TGTGCCATCAGTCGGACTAGCGGGAGAGGGGAAGAGACCCAGTACTTC. It translates to CAISRTSGRGEETQYF. Rearrangement joined TRBV10-3 to TRBJ2-5, with 13 central nucleotides matching TRBD2. The CDR3 has 16 amino acids, counting the end cysteine and phenylalanine. CDR3 DNA is the only sequence kept; it has 48 bases, read in frame from the first base. Ends trimmed: V by 5 bases, J by 3 bases; bases unmatched to a gene: 6. As encoded in the germline V gene, CDR1 is ENHRY while CDR2 is SYGVKD.